What follows are 26 T cell receptor beta chains derived from one specimen sequenced in a study of blood T cell repertoires in COVID-19. The protocol was immunoSEQ multiplex PCR, while the TCRdb copy is restricted to in-frame clones and leaves out a portion. The table records about 140,000 clones, around 78% of them present only once. Sequenced sample: peripheral blood. Receptors were obtained from a woman older than 75 with active or convalescent COVID-19.

The chain recombines TRBV28 with TRBJ1-2; 8 bases fit TRBD1. This CDR3 contains 14 residues. Trimming cost V 6 bases and J 11 bases; bases outside gene matches: 14. Germline CDR1 is MDHEN and CDR2 is SYDVKM. For the CDR3, the DNA is TGTGCCAGCAGCCATACGACCGGGACAGGATATTACACCTTC. Translated: CASSHTTGTGYYTF.

The rearrangement uses TRBV7-8 and TRBJ2-3; 10 bases agree with TRBD2. The CDR3 is 17 residues long. With 5 bases clipped from V and 1 base from J, the junction kept 9 bases outside the gene matches. Germline V gene lookup returns CDR1 SGHVS and CDR2 FQNEAQ. CDR3: CASSPRISGGGTDTQYF. The CDR3 bases are TGTGCCAGCAGCCCCAGAATCAGCGGGGGGGGCACAGATACGCAGTATTTT.

Notes on this clone: A read error may produce the germline difference seen at one junction end. This chain connects TRBV19 to TRBJ2-3; 10 nucleotides agree with TRBD2. The germline V gene encodes CDR1 LNHDA and CDR2 SQIVND (reference sequence). This CDR3 has 15 amino acids. CDR3 DNA sequence: TGTGCCAGCAGTAGCGGGGGGCGTACCACAGATACGCAGTATTTT. Its protein is CASSSGGRTTDTQYF.

Ten or more counts support this clone. The CDR3 DNA reads as TGTGCCAGCAGCCAACAGGGGGCTGGCGGCAATCAGCCCCAGCATTTT. It yields the protein CASSQQGAGGNQPQHF. This sequence joins TRBV4-2 and TRBJ1-5, with 8 bases aligning to TRBD1. The CDR3 is 16 amino acids. V shed 2 bases and J 2 bases; nucleotides not matched to a gene: 5. CDR1 LGHNA and CDR2 YNFKEQ come from the germline V gene.

The genes are TRBV27 and TRBJ2-7; maybe TRBD1 (8 bases). The germline CDR1 and CDR2 sequences are MNHEY and SMNVEV (reference sequence). The length of the CDR3 is 20 residues. V dropped 3 bases and J dropped 6 bases, with 33 bases sitting between them. CDR3 DNA sequence: TGTGCCAGCAGTTTCCTATCGGGGGGTGGCAGGGGGCCGAAGTTGCCCGAGCAGTACTTC. Amino acid sequence: CASSFLSGGGRGPKLPEQYF.

The chain couples TRBV15 to TRBJ1-4, with D perhaps matching TRBD1 (6 bases). The CDR3 covers 15 residues. CDR1 and CDR2 from the germline V gene are LNHNV and YYDKDF (reference sequence). The V end lost 0 bases, the J end lost 6 bases, and 11 bases lay between the germline ends. The CDR3 spells CATSRETGSYEKLFF. The CDR3 region has the DNA TGTGCCACCAGCAGAGAAACAGGGTCTTATGAAAAACTGTTTTTT. The full variable domain, in which reference TRBV15 and TRBJ1-4 provide the parts outside the CDR3, is DAMVIQNPRYQVTQFGKPVTLSCSQTLNHNVMYWYQQKSSQAPKLLFHYYDKDFNNEADTPDNFQSRRPNTSFCFLDIRSPGLGDTAMYLCATSRETGSYEKLFFGSGTQLSVL.

The CDR3 is CASSLVPGGQETQYF. CDR3 nucleotides: TGCGCCAGCAGCTTGGTCCCGGGGGGCCAAGAGACCCAGTACTTC. This rearrangement joins TRBV5-1 to TRBJ2-5; 7 nucleotides match TRBD2. Germline trimming cut 0 bases from V and 1 base from J; bases unmatched to any gene: 3. The CDR3 covers 15 residues. Germline V CDR1 and CDR2: SGHRS, YFSETQ.

The chain is built from TRBV7-6 and TRBJ1-3; unclear D gene. Trimming removed 2 bases at V and 1 base at J, with 15 bases between. This CDR3 has 17 residues. Per germline, CDR1 SGHVS and CDR2 FNYEAQ. The CDR3 reads CASSLLPGRTSGNTIYF. DNA for the CDR3: TGTGCCAGCAGCTTACTTCCAGGACGGACTTCTGGAAACACCATATATTTT. Together with reference TRBV7-6 and TRBJ1-3, the CDR3 gives the full variable domain: GAGVSQSPRYKVTKRGQDVALRCDPISGHVSLYWYRQALGQGPEFLTYFNYEAQQDKSGLPNDRFSAERPEGSISTLTIQRTEQRDSAMYRCASSLLPGRTSGNTIYFGEGSWLTVV.

The gene calls are TRBV7-9 and TRBJ2-1; 10 positions agree with TRBD2. Germline lookup yields CDR1 SEHNR and CDR2 FQNEAQ (reference sequence). The junction had 5 bases not matched to a gene; V was cut back by 2 bases and J by 4 bases. The CDR3 covers 16 residues. CDR3 in amino acids: CASSLTAGGQYNEQFF. CDR3 DNA: TGTGCCAGCAGCTTAACAGCGGGGGGGCAATACAATGAGCAGTTCTTC.

This sequence joins TRBV19 and TRBJ1-5, with D uncertain. The CDR3 length is 13 residues. The V gene's germline CDR1 is LNHDA and CDR2 SQIVND (reference sequence). Trimming took off 3 bases at V and 3 bases at J, with 6 bases between the two ends. The CDR3 nucleotides read TGTGCCAGTAGTATCCAGTCCAATCAGCCCCAGCATTTT. Its translation: CASSIQSNQPQHF.

The CDR3 nucleotides read TGTGCCAGCAGCGCCCGGGAGGATGGCTACACCTTC. It is translated as CASSAREDGYTF. The chain has TRBV7-9 and TRBJ1-2; no firm D call. Germline V gene lookup returns CDR1 SEHNR and CDR2 FQNEAQ (reference sequence). This CDR3 spans 12 amino acids. V was pared by 5 bases and J by 6 bases, with 10 bases between.

The genes are TRBV7-6 and TRBJ2-7, with TRBD1 matching over 8 bases. CDR3 length: 15 amino acids. Germline CDR1 reads SGHVS; CDR2 reads FNYEAQ. V shed 2 bases and J 4 bases; nucleotides not matched to a gene: 7. DNA for the CDR3: TGTGCCAGCAGCTTAAGGGCAGGGGGCAAATACGAGCAGTACTTC. It codes for CASSLRAGGKYEQYF.

The gene calls are TRBV4-1 and TRBJ1-5, with D perhaps TRBD1 (6 bases). This CDR3 is built from 16 residues. Trimming left V 2 bases short and J 2 bases short, with 13 bases between. Germline values: CDR1 MGHRA, CDR2 YSYEKL. CDR3 protein: CASSQLGAGGNQPQHF. The CDR3 DNA reads as TGCGCCAGCAGCCAATTGGGTGCAGGGGGCAATCAGCCCCAGCATTTT.

This chain links TRBV3-1 (or the pseudogene TRBV3-2) with TRBJ2-5, with TRBD2 matching over 10 bases. Germline-derived CDR1 and CDR2 are LGHDT and YNNKEL (reference sequence). The CDR3 runs to 18 residues. Trimming took 3 bases from V and 5 from J; bases not matched to a gene: 15. The CDR3 DNA follows: TGTGCCAGCAGCCAGCGATCCGGGACTAGCGCATATTGGGAGACCCAGTACTTC. This encodes CASSQRSGTSAYWETQYF.

The chain is built from TRBV19 and TRBJ2-5; 8 positions match TRBD1. Unmatched junction bases numbered 10, after V lost 6 bases and J lost 4 bases. This CDR3 is 15 amino acids long. Germline V gene lookup returns CDR1 LNHDA and CDR2 SQIVND (reference sequence). The CDR3 is CASRKWSGTGETQYF. In DNA, the CDR3 is TGTGCCAGTAGGAAATGGTCGGGGACAGGAGAGACCCAGTACTTC. Full variable domain (outside the CDR3, taken from reference TRBV19 and TRBJ2-5): DGGITQSPKYLFRKEGQNVTLSCEQNLNHDAMYWYRQDPGQGLRLIYYSQIVNDFQKGDIAEGYSVSREKKESFPLTVTSAQKNPTAFYLCASRKWSGTGETQYFGPGTRLLVL.

The gene calls are TRBV5-1 and TRBJ2-5; 8 bases agree with TRBD1. V lost 0 bases and J lost 3; bases outside the gene matches: 7. This CDR3 is built from 16 residues. CDR1 is SGHRS and CDR2 is YFSETQ in the germline V gene. The CDR3 bases are TGCGCCAGCAGCTTGGATCGGACAGGGCTAAAAGAGACCCAGTACTTC. Translating it yields CASSLDRTGLKETQYF.

This clone was observed once. The chain is built from TRBV20-1 and TRBJ2-1; D perhaps matches TRBD2 (7 bases). The CDR3 length is 13 residues. Germline lookup yields CDR1 DFQATT and CDR2 SNEGSKA (reference sequence). The germline V and J ends were trimmed by 6 bases and 8 bases, with 17 bases remaining between them. The CDR3 reads CSASRGAGDEQFF. As DNA, the CDR3 is TGCAGTGCCAGTCGGGGGGCTGGGGATGAGCAGTTCTTC.

The V call is TRBV5-4, the J call TRBJ2-7; 9 nucleotides line up with TRBD1. This CDR3 has 15 amino acids. J gave up 3 bases and V 1 base, and 5 bases lay outside the gene matches. CDR1 is SGHNT and CDR2 is YYREEE in the germline V gene (reference sequence). In DNA, the CDR3 is TGTGCCAGCAGCTTGCCCGGGACAGGGATCTACGAGCAGTACTTC. Protein sequence: CASSLPGTGIYEQYF. The whole variable domain, remainder taken from reference TRBV5-4 and TRBJ2-7, is ETGVTQSPTHLIKTRGQQVTLRCSSQSGHNTVSWYQQALGQGPQFIFQYYREEENGRGNFPPRFSGLQFPNYSSELNVNALELDDSALYLCASSLPGTGIYEQYFGPGTRLTVT.

This chain links TRBV6-5 with TRBJ2-5, with 9 nucleotides matching TRBD1. CDR1 and CDR2 (germline): MNHEY, SVGAGI. Trimming took 6 bases from V and 3 from J; bases not matched to a gene: 5. The CDR3 totals 14 residues. The CDR3 nucleotides are TGTGCCAGCAGGGACAGGGGAATCGAAGAGACCCAGTACTTC. This gives the protein CASRDRGIEETQYF.

This clone was detected once. The chain employs TRBV27 and TRBJ2-2; tentatively, D is TRBD1 (6 bases). Germline CDR1 MNHEY, CDR2 SMNVEV (reference sequence). The CDR3 spans 15 residues. Trimming pared 3 bases from V and 0 bases from J, leaving 8 bases between. The CDR3 DNA follows: TGTGCCAGCAGTTTTGGGGGCTCGAACACCGGGGAGCTGTTTTTT. This sequence encodes CASSFGGSNTGELFF.

This clone has only a few counts. V is TRBV12-5 and J is TRBJ2-3, with 10 bases that match TRBD1. From germline, CDR1 is LGHNT and CDR2 FRNRAP. This CDR3 has 15 amino acids. V dropped 5 bases and J dropped 9; count of bases not matched to a gene: 11. CDR3 loop: CASGPGTGDLSTQYF. The CDR3 DNA reads TGTGCTAGTGGTCCTGGGACAGGGGATTTGTCGACGCAGTATTTT.

V is TRBV28 and J is TRBJ1-5; TRBD1 agrees at 11 bases. Germline CDR1 and CDR2: MDHEN and SYDVKM. Germline trimming cut 3 bases from V and 3 bases from J; bases unmatched to any gene: 7. CDR3 length: 17 residues. CDR3 DNA sequence: TGTGCCAGCAGTTTTGGGACAGGGGGGATGGACAATCAGCCCCAGCATTTT. Its translation is CASSFGTGGMDNQPQHF.

This chain links TRBV11-3 with TRBJ2-2; 11 bases are a match to TRBD1. This CDR3 spans 18 amino acids. J gave up 3 bases and V 5 bases, and 11 bases lay outside the gene matches. The V gene's germline CDR1 is SGHNT and CDR2 YENEEA. The CDR3 reads CASSHNRPGQGDTGELFF. CDR3 DNA: TGTGCCAGCAGCCATAACCGCCCGGGACAGGGGGACACCGGGGAGCTGTTTTTT. The entire variable domain, with the rest obtained from reference TRBV11-3 and TRBJ2-2, is as follows: EAGVVQSPRYKIIEKKQPVAFWCNPISGHNTLYWYLQNLGQGPELLIRYENEEAVDDSQLPKDRFSAERLKGVDSTLKIQPAELGDSAVYLCASSHNRPGQGDTGELFFGEGSRLTVL.

The CDR3 DNA reads as TGTGCCAGCAAAAATCAGGGCGGCACTGAAGCTTTCTTT. Its protein product is CASKNQGGTEAFF. V gene TRBV18 combines with J gene TRBJ1-1; possible D gene TRBD1, 5 bases. In germline, CDR1 is KGHSH, CDR2 LQKENI. V lost 8 bases, J lost 4 bases, and 14 bases lay in between. The CDR3 totals 13 residues.

The chain joins TRBV19 to TRBJ2-7; the match to TRBD1 covers 7 bases. V was clipped by 5 bases and J by 4 bases; unmatched bases: 5. CDR3 length: 13 residues. Germline assignment: CDR1 LNHDA and CDR2 SQIVND (reference sequence). CDR3 protein: CASSRSRGYEQYF. CDR3 nucleotide sequence: TGTGCCAGTAGTCGGAGCAGGGGGTACGAGCAGTACTTC.

In its sample, this clone was seen many times. The chain uses TRBV20-1 and TRBJ1-1; the D is unclear. V was clipped by 4 bases and J by 4 bases, with 7 bases between them. Germline assignment: CDR1 DFQATT and CDR2 SNEGSKA (reference sequence). The CDR3 spans 11 residues. The CDR3 region has the DNA TGCAGTGCTATTCTCCGCACTGAAGCTTTCTTT. Translation: CSAILRTEAFF.